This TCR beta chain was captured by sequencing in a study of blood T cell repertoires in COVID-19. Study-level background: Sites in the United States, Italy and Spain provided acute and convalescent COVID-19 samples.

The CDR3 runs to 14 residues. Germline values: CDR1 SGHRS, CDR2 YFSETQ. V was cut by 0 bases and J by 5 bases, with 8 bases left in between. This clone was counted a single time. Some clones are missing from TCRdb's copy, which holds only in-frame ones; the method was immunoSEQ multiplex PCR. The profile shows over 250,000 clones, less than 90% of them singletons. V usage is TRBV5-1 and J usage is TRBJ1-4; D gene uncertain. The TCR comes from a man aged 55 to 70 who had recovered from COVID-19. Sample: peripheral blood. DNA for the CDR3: TGCGCCAGCAGCTTGGAAACAGTGAATGAAAAACTGTTTTTT. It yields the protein CASSLETVNEKLFF.